Following are 24 T cell receptor beta chains from one sample sequenced in a study of OX40 agonist ivuxolimab in advanced cancers. TCRdb's table, derived via immunoSEQ multiplex PCR, lists solely in-frame clones and lacks some. The sample includes roughly 36,000 clones, about 82% of them seen just once. Sequenced material: CD4+ or CD8+ T cells sorted from blood, taken in a trial of the OX40 agonist ivuxolimab. The receptors here all came from an adult with an advanced solid tumor such as melanoma, head and neck, liver or kidney cancer.

The chain recombines TRBV2 with TRBJ2-3, with D tentatively TRBD2 (5 bases). Germline CDR1 SNHLY, CDR2 FYNNEI. V was clipped by 6 bases and J by 0 bases, with 10 bases between them. The CDR3 is made up of 14 amino acids. CDR3 amino acids: CASRDSGSTDTQYF. CDR3 DNA: TGTGCCAGCAGGGACTCGGGAAGCACAGATACGCAGTATTTT.

This clone has a handful of counts. V gene TRBV4-2 combines with J gene TRBJ2-3; a weak D match, TRBD2 (6 bases). The CDR3 is 15 amino acids. The germline V and J ends were trimmed by 4 bases and 2 bases, with 13 bases remaining between them. CDR1 and CDR2 (germline): LGHNA, YNFKEQ. Here the CDR3 DNA reads TGTGCCAGCAGCCTATTCGGGGGATTCACAGATACGCAGTATTTT. Its protein is CASSLFGGFTDTQYF.

This clone came up once. The V and J genes are TRBV5-4 and TRBJ2-3; 9 positions match TRBD2. The trim removed 7 bases at V and 2 bases at J, leaving 5 bases unmatched. Germline-derived CDR1 and CDR2 are SGHNT and YYREEE (reference sequence). CDR3 length equals 14 residues. CDR3 sequence reads: CASGGGRATDTQYF. The DNA of the CDR3 is TGTGCCAGCGGAGGCGGGAGGGCCACAGATACGCAGTATTTT.

The chain links TRBV7-9 to TRBJ2-1; the D gene is possibly TRBD1 (6 bases). CDR3 length equals 15 residues. Germline V lookup: CDR1 SEHNR, CDR2 FQNEAQ (reference sequence). Trimming pared 3 bases from V and 4 bases from J, leaving 13 bases between. The CDR3 DNA is TGTGCCAGCAGCTTGGTCAGGGGCGTGTACAATGAGCAGTTCTTC. Translating it yields CASSLVRGVYNEQFF. The entire variable domain, with the rest obtained from reference TRBV7-9 and TRBJ2-1, is as follows: DTGVSQNPRHKITKRGQNVTFRCDPISEHNRLYWYRQTLGQGPEFLTYFQNEAQLEKSRLLSDRFSAERPKGSFSTLEIQRTEQGDSAMYLCASSLVRGVYNEQFFGPGTRLTVL.

The rearrangement links TRBV7-3 to TRBJ1-2; the D is unclear. The germline V and J ends were trimmed by 2 bases and 6 bases, with 10 bases remaining between them. Germline V gene lookup returns CDR1 SGHTA and CDR2 FQGTGA. CDR3 length: 13 amino acids. The CDR3 loop reads CASSLGRFDGYTF. The CDR3 nucleotides are TGTGCCAGCAGCTTAGGACGGTTCGATGGCTACACCTTC.

The chain has TRBV9 and TRBJ1-1; 11 nucleotides align to TRBD1. The V gene end was trimmed by 4 bases and the J gene end by 0 bases; junction bases not matched to a gene: 5. There are 16 residues in the CDR3. Germline CDR1 is SGDLS and CDR2 is YYNGEE. The CDR3 DNA sequence: TGTGCCAGCAGCCTTGGACAGGGGGCCATGAACACTGAAGCTTTCTTT. It yields the protein CASSLGQGAMNTEAFF.

The chain couples TRBV6-5 to TRBJ2-6; D ambiguous. CDR1 is MNHEY, CDR2 SVGAGI, per germline. V lost 0 bases, J lost 2 bases, and 8 bases lay in between. CDR3 length equals 16 residues. CDR3 DNA: TGTGCCAGCAGTTACTCGGGGATAGCTGGGGCCAACGTCCTGACTTTC. Encoded protein: CASSYSGIAGANVLTF.

This rearrangement joins TRBV7-8 to TRBJ1-3; 8 bases align to TRBD1. The CDR3 contains 16 residues. The germline gives CDR1 SGHVS, CDR2 FQNEAQ. The ends lost 0 bases at V and 3 bases at J; junction bases unmatched: 4. CDR3 DNA sequence: TGTGCCAGCAGCTTAGCGGGGACAGGCCTTGGAAACACCATATATTTT. Residues: CASSLAGTGLGNTIYF.

This clone has a count of ten or more. The chain combines TRBV9 with TRBJ2-1; TRBD2 matches 10 bases. In germline, CDR1 is SGDLS, CDR2 YYNGEE. The CDR3 length is 17 residues. The ends lost 0 bases at V and 5 bases at J; junction bases unmatched: 8. Here the CDR3 DNA reads TGTGCCAGCAGCGTAGGAGGGGGACTAGCGAACCACAATGAGCAGTTCTTC. Amino acid sequence: CASSVGGGLANHNEQFF.

This clone was recorded a few times. The V and J genes are TRBV30 and TRBJ2-1; D may be TRBD2 (6 bases). Germline lookup yields CDR1 GTSNPN and CDR2 SVGIG (reference sequence). Between the trimmed V and J ends, which lost 7 bases and 0 bases, there was a span of 16 bases. The CDR3 contains 15 residues. CDR3 in amino acids: CASHIGGSSYNEQFF. DNA of the CDR3: TGTGCCTCCCATATTGGGGGGAGCTCCTACAATGAGCAGTTCTTC.

The DNA of the CDR3 is TGTGCCAGCAGAGACGTTAACAGGGTCAATGAGCAGTTCTTC. It is translated as CASRDVNRVNEQFF. The V call is TRBV6-1, the J call TRBJ2-1; D perhaps matches TRBD1 (6 bases). CDR1 is MNHNS, CDR2 SASEGT, per germline. This CDR3 region has 14 residues. The ends were cut back, 6 bases at V and 6 bases at J, with 15 bases in the middle.

The chain couples TRBV7-9 to TRBJ2-1; tentative D call: TRBD1 (5 bases). The CDR3 is 15 residues long. Germline V gene lookup returns CDR1 SEHNR and CDR2 FQNEAQ (reference sequence). Trimming removed 6 bases at V and 1 base at J, with 13 bases between. In DNA, the CDR3 is TGTGCCAGCAGTTTCAGGGCAGAGTCCTACAATGAGCAGTTCTTC. Its protein is CASSFRAESYNEQFF.

The rearrangement uses TRBV29-1 and TRBJ2-2, with D uncertain. Germline V gene data show CDR1 as SQVTM and CDR2 as ANQGSEA. V lost 3 bases and J 0 bases, leaving 2 bases between the germline ends. This CDR3 is built from 12 residues. In DNA, the CDR3 is TGCAGCGTTGAGGCGAACACCGGGGAGCTGTTTTTT. Protein sequence: CSVEANTGELFF.

J is TRBJ1-3 and V is TRBV13; a possible D gene is TRBD1 (5 bases). The ends were cut back, 2 bases at V and 2 bases at J, with 10 bases in the middle. The CDR3 length is 15 residues. Per the germline V gene, CDR1 is PRHDT and CDR2 is FYEKMQ (reference sequence). CDR3 region: CASSLRGSAGNTIYF. Written as DNA, the CDR3 is TGTGCCAGCAGCTTAAGGGGTTCGGCTGGAAACACCATATATTTT.

The chain recombines TRBV7-9 with TRBJ2-1, with 8 bases matching TRBD2. This CDR3 is built from 16 residues. Germline V gene data show CDR1 as SEHNR and CDR2 as FQNEAQ (reference sequence). The V gene end was trimmed by 5 bases and the J gene end by 6 bases; junction bases not matched to a gene: 12. The CDR3 protein is CASSPNWGAGANEQFF. The CDR3, as DNA: TGTGCCAGCAGCCCCAACTGGGGAGCGGGGGCCAATGAGCAGTTCTTC.

This clone was picked up a small number of times. V usage is TRBV5-1 and J usage is TRBJ2-1; weak D call: TRBD2 (6 bases). With 1 base removed from V and 0 bases from J, the gap between germline ends came to 8 bases. The CDR3 totals 15 residues. The V gene's germline CDR1 is SGHRS and CDR2 YFSETQ. The CDR3 loop reads CASSLLADSYNEQFF. The CDR3 DNA is TGCGCCAGCAGCTTGTTAGCGGACTCCTACAATGAGCAGTTCTTC.

The chain uses TRBV7-9 and TRBJ2-2, with TRBD2 matching 13 bases. The CDR3 runs to 18 residues. J lost 2 bases, V lost 5 bases, and 8 bases had no gene match. The germline gives CDR1 SEHNR, CDR2 FQNEAQ (reference sequence). Written as DNA, the CDR3 is TGTGCCAGCAGCCAATCCGGGACTAGCGGGACTAACACCGGGGAGCTGTTTTTT. It is translated as CASSQSGTSGTNTGELFF.

The V call is TRBV2, the J call TRBJ1-1; D is ambiguous. This CDR3 region has 14 residues. CDR1 SNHLY and CDR2 FYNNEI come from the germline V gene. V lost 7 bases and J lost 4, with 16 bases in between. CDR3 in amino acids: CASTTTGSGTEAFF. CDR3 nucleotide sequence: TGTGCCAGCACCACGACTGGGTCTGGCACTGAAGCTTTCTTT.

This rearrangement joins TRBV9 to TRBJ1-2, with TRBD1 matching over 8 bases. Germline lookup yields CDR1 SGDLS and CDR2 YYNGEE. V was clipped by 1 base and J by 4 bases; unmatched bases: 6. The CDR3 totals 15 residues. CDR3 DNA sequence: TGTGCCAGCAGCGTAAGTGCAGGGGGCGCCTATGGCTACACCTTC. Translating it yields CASSVSAGGAYGYTF. Supplemented by reference TRBV9 and TRBJ1-2, the full variable domain reads DSGVTQTPKHLITATGQRVTLRCSPRSGDLSVYWYQQSLDQGLQFLIQYYNGEERAKGNILERFSAQQFPDLHSELNLSSLELGDSALYFCASSVSAGGAYGYTFGSGTRLTVV.

The chain recombines TRBV18 with TRBJ2-3; D perhaps matches TRBD2 (5 bases). Trimming left V 3 bases short and J 0 bases short, with 10 bases between. From germline, CDR1 is KGHSH and CDR2 LQKENI. CDR3 length: 15 amino acids. The CDR3 DNA follows: TGTGCCAGCTCACCGATACAGCGGAGCACAGATACGCAGTATTTT. Its translation is CASSPIQRSTDTQYF.

J is TRBJ1-2 and V is TRBV15; the D is unclear. V lost 0 bases to trimming and J lost 7 bases, with 12 bases between them. The germline gives CDR1 LNHNV, CDR2 YYDKDF (reference sequence). This CDR3 region has 14 residues. CDR3 amino acids: CATSRDLQLGGYTF. The CDR3 DNA follows: TGTGCCACCAGCAGAGATCTTCAGTTAGGTGGCTACACCTTC. Supplemented by reference TRBV15 and TRBJ1-2, the full variable domain reads DAMVIQNPRYQVTQFGKPVTLSCSQTLNHNVMYWYQQKSSQAPKLLFHYYDKDFNNEADTPDNFQSRRPNTSFCFLDIRSPGLGDTAMYLCATSRDLQLGGYTFGSGTRLTVV.

V is TRBV7-2 and J is TRBJ2-7, with a weak D call TRBD1 (6 bases). The CDR3 is 13 residues long. Trimming took off 4 bases at V and 8 bases at J, with 15 bases between the two ends. Germline CDR1 SGHTA, CDR2 FQGNSA. CDR3 nucleotide sequence: TGTGCCAGCAGCTCCGTTATCACAGGGAAGCAGTACTTC. Translating it yields CASSSVITGKQYF.

The chain has TRBV5-1 and TRBJ2-7, with D perhaps matching TRBD1 (5 bases). CDR1 and CDR2 from the germline V gene are SGHRS and YFSETQ. The V end was cut by 3 bases, the J end by 7 bases, with 14 bases between. The CDR3 totals 13 residues. The CDR3, as DNA: TGCGCCAGCAGCTCGGACAATGCGCAGGAGCAGTACTTC. Translating gives CASSSDNAQEQYF.

V and J are TRBV30 and TRBJ2-7, with unresolved D. The germline V gene encodes CDR1 GTSNPN and CDR2 SVGIG (reference sequence). V gave up 0 bases and J gave up 2 bases, with 8 bases separating them. There are 13 residues in the CDR3. The CDR3 sequence is CAWSVGNTYEQYF. The CDR3 DNA is TGTGCCTGGAGTGTTGGGAATACCTACGAGCAGTACTTC.